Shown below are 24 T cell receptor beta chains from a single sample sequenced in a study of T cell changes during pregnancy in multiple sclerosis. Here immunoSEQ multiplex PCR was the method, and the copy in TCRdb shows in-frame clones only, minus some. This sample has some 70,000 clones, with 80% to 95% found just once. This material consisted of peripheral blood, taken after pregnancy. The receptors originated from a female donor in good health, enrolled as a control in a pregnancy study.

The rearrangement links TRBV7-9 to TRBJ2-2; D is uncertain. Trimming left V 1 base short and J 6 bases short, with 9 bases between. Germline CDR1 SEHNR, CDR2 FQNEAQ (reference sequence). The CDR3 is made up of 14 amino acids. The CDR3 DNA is TGTGCCAGCAGCTTAGGACTCTTGGCCGGGGAGCTGTTTTTT. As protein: CASSLGLLAGELFF.

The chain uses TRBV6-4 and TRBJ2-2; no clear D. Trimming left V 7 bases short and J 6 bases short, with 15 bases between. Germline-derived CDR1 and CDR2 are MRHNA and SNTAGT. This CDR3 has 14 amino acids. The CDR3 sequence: CASTSDPSAGELFF. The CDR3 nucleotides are TGTGCCAGCACCTCGGATCCCAGCGCCGGGGAGCTGTTTTTT.

The CDR3 region has the DNA TGTGCCAGCAGCTTAAATACGGACACTGAAGCTTTCTTT. This encodes CASSLNTDTEAFF. The chain joins TRBV7-9 to TRBJ1-1; D is unclear. This CDR3 region has 13 residues. With 2 bases removed from V and 3 bases from J, the gap between germline ends came to 7 bases. Per germline, CDR1 SEHNR and CDR2 FQNEAQ (reference sequence).

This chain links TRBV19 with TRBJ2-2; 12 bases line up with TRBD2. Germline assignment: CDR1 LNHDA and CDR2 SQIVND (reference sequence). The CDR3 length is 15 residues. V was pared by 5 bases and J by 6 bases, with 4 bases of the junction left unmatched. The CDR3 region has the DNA TGTGCCAGTAGTTTATCTAGCGGGAGGGCCGGGGAGCTGTTTTTT. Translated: CASSLSSGRAGELFF.

CDR3 DNA: TGTGCCAGCAGCAAGACTAGCGGGACCTACGAGCAGTACTTC. As protein: CASSKTSGTYEQYF. The V and J genes are TRBV7-2 and TRBJ2-7, with 11 bases lining up with TRBD2. The V segment lost 5 bases and the J segment 2 bases; nucleotides outside the gene matches: 2. Per germline, CDR1 SGHTA and CDR2 FQGNSA. This CDR3 contains 14 residues. Full variable domain (outside the CDR3, taken from reference TRBV7-2 and TRBJ2-7): GAGVSQSPSNKVTEKGKDVELRCDPISGHTALYWYRQSLGQGLEFLIYFQGNSAPDKSGLPSDRFSAERTGGSVSTLTIQRTQQEDSAVYLCASSKTSGTYEQYFGPGTRLTVT.

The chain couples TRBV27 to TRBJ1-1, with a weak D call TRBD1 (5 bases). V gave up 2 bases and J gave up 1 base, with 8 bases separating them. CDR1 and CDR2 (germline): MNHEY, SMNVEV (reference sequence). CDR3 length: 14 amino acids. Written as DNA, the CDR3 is TGTGCCAGCAGTTTAAGGGGAACGAACACTGAAGCTTTCTTT. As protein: CASSLRGTNTEAFF.

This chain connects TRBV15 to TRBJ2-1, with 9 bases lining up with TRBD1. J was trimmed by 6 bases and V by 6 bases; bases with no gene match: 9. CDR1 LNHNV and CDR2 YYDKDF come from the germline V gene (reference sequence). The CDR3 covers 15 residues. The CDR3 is CATRYGTGLLNEQFF. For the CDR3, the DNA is TGTGCCACCAGATACGGGACAGGGCTTCTCAATGAGCAGTTCTTC.

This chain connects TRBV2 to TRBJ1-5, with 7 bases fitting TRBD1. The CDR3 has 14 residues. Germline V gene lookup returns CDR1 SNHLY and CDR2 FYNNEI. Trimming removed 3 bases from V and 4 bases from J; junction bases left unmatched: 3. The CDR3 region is CASSETGKNQPQHF. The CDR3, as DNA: TGTGCCAGCAGTGAGACAGGGAAAAATCAGCCCCAGCATTTT.

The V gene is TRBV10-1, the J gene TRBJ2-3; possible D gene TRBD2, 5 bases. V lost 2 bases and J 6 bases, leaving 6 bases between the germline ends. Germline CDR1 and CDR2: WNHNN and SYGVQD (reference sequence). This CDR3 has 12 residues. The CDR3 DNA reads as TGCGCCAGCAGTGAGGAGCGGGATACGCAGTATTTT. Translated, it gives CASSEERDTQYF.

The CDR3 region is CASSRTGVGYEQYF. The CDR3 nucleotides read TGCGCCAGCAGCCGGACAGGGGTGGGCTACGAGCAGTACTTC. The chain has TRBV5-1 and TRBJ2-7; 9 bases map to TRBD1. Unmatched junction bases numbered 5, after V lost 4 bases and J lost 3 bases. The CDR3 has 14 amino acids. Germline lookup yields CDR1 SGHRS and CDR2 YFSETQ.

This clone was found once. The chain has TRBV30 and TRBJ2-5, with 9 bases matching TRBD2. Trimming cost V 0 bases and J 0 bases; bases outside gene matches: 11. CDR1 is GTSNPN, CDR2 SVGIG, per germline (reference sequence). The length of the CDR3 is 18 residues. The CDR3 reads CAWSVQSASGGYQETQYF. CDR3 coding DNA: TGTGCCTGGAGTGTACAATCTGCCAGCGGGGGGTACCAAGAGACCCAGTACTTC.

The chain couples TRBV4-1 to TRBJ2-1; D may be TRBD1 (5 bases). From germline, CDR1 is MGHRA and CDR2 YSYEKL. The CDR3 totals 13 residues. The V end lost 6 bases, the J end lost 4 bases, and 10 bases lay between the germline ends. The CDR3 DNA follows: TGCGCCAGCAGACCCTCAGGGTACAATGAGCAGTTCTTC. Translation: CASRPSGYNEQFF.

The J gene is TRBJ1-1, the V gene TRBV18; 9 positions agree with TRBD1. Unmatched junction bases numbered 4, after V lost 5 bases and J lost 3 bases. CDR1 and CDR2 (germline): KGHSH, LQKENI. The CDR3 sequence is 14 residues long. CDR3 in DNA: TGTGCCAGCTCAAACAGGGGGCTGGACACTGAAGCTTTCTTT. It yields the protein CASSNRGLDTEAFF.

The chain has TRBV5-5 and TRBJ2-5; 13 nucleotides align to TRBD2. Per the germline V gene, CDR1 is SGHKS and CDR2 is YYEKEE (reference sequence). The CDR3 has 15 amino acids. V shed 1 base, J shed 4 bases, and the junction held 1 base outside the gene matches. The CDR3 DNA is TGTGCCAGCAGCTTGACTAGCGGGAGGGGAGAGACCCAGTACTTC. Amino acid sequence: CASSLTSGRGETQYF.

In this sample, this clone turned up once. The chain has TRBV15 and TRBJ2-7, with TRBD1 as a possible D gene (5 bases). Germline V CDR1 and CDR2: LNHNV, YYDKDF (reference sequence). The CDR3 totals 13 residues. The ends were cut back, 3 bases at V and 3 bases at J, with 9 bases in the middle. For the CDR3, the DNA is TGTGCCACCAGCAGGACAGTGGACTACGAGCAGTACTTC. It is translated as CATSRTVDYEQYF.

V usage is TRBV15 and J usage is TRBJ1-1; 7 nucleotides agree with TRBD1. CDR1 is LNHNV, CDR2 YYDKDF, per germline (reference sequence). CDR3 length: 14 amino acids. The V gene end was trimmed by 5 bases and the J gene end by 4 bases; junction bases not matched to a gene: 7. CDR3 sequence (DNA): TGTGCCACCAGCGCCCCTCAGGGGGTCACTGAAGCTTTCTTT. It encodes CATSAPQGVTEAFF.

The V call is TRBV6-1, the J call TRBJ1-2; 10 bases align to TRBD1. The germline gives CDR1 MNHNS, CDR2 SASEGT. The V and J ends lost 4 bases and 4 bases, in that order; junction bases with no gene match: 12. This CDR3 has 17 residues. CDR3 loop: CASSGRDRGVSPYGYTF. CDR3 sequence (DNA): TGTGCCAGCAGTGGCCGGGACAGGGGTGTTTCACCCTATGGCTACACCTTC.

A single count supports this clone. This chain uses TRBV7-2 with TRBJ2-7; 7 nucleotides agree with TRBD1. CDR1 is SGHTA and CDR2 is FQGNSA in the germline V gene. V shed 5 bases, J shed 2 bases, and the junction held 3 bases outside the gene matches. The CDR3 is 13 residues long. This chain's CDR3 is CASSKTGTYEQYF. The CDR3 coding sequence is TGTGCCAGCAGCAAGACAGGGACCTACGAGCAGTACTTC.

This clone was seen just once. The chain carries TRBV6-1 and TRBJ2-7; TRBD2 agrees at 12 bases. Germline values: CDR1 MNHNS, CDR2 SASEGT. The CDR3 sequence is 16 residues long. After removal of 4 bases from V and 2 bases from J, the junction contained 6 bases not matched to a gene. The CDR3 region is CASSGLTSGGPYEQYF. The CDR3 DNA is TGTGCCAGCAGTGGATTGACTAGCGGGGGCCCCTACGAGCAGTACTTC.

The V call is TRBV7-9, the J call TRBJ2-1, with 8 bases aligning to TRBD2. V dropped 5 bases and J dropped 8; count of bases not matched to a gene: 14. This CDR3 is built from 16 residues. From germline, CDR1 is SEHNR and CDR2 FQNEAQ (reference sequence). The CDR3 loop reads CASSPPGGLEFYEQFF. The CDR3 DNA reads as TGTGCCAGCAGCCCACCCGGGGGACTAGAATTTTATGAGCAGTTCTTC.

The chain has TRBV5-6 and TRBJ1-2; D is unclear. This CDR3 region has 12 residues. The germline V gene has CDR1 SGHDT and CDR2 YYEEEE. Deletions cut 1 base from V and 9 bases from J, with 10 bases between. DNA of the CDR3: TGTGCCAGCAGCTTGAGTCGGGGTAGCTACACCTTC. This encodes CASSLSRGSYTF.

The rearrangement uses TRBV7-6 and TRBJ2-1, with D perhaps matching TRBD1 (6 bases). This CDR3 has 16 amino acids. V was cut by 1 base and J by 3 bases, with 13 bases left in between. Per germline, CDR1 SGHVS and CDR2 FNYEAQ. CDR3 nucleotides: TGTGCCAGCAGCTTAGGAGGGGGTCTTATCTACAATGAGCAGTTCTTC. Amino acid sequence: CASSLGGGLIYNEQFF.

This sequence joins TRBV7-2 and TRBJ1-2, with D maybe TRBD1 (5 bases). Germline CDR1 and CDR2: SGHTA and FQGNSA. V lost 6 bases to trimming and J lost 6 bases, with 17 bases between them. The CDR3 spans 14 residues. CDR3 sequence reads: CASRPGVGGDGYTF. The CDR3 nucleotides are TGTGCCAGCAGACCCGGGGTGGGGGGGGATGGCTACACCTTC.

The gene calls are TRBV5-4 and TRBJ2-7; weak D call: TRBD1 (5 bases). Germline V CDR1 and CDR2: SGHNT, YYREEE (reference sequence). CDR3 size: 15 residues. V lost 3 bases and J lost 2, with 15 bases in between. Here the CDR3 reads CASSYVGALPYEQYF. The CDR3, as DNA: TGTGCCAGCAGCTACGTAGGGGCGCTCCCCTACGAGCAGTACTTC.